A selection of T cell receptor beta chains follows, all from one sample in a study of T-cell reconstitution after alpha-beta-depleted transplantation in children. TCRdb analysed the PCR reads with MiXCR anew, one entry per CDR3 protein. The sample consists of hundreds of thousands of distinct CDR3 sequences, approximately 12% of them appearing once. This specimen consisted of PBMCs, mostly from graft donor cells, obtained 360 days after TCRalphabeta/CD19-depleted stem cell transplant. The receptors were sampled from a male patient younger than 18 who had a stem cell transplant for acute myeloid leukemia, so the T cells may come from the graft donor. The conserved cysteine and the conserved F or W are not part of the CDR3 here.

v_gene: TRBV29-1
j_gene: TRBJ1-4
len: 11
CDR3aa: SGRDRVNEKLF

v_gene: TRBV28
j_gene: TRBJ2-1
len: 10
CDR3aa: ASSAPIYEQF

v_gene: TRBV6-6
j_gene: TRBJ1-2
len: 11
CDR3aa: ASSSGQGHGYT

v_gene: TRBV12-3/TRBV12-4
j_gene: TRBJ2-3
len: 12
CDR3aa: ASSTVSGADTQY

v_gene: TRBV28
j_gene: TRBJ2-3
len: 13
CDR3aa: ASNLRDMGTDTQY

v_gene: TRBV28
j_gene: TRBJ2-3
len: 13
CDR3aa: ASSPSVRSTDTQY

v_gene: TRBV5-5
j_gene: TRBJ1-1
len: 12
CDR3aa: ASSLDGGNTEAF

v_gene: TRBV20-1
j_gene: TRBJ2-7
len: 13
CDR3aa: SANPKAGVTYEQY

v_gene: TRBV12-3/TRBV12-4
j_gene: TRBJ2-3
len: 16
CDR3aa: ASSFRGGRIARTDTQY

v_gene: TRBV15
j_gene: TRBJ2-1
len: 14
CDR3aa: ATSSSRGERDPKQF

v_gene: TRBV20-1
j_gene: TRBJ2-7
len: 12
CDR3aa: SASTSGSKYEQY

v_gene: TRBV20-1
j_gene: TRBJ2-1
len: 12
CDR3aa: SATGTSVYNEQF

v_gene: TRBV7-9
j_gene: TRBJ2-6
len: 11
CDR3aa: ASSFSGANVLT

v_gene: TRBV20-1
j_gene: TRBJ2-2
len: 12
CDR3aa: SAITSRGSGELF

v_gene: TRBV29-1
j_gene: TRBJ2-5
len: 13
CDR3aa: SVERTRDWGETQY

v_gene: TRBV7-2
j_gene: TRBJ2-5
len: 16
CDR3aa: ASRHHPLAAKYQETQY